This TCR beta chain comes out of a study of T-cell memory formation after mild COVID-19. Study results and limitations: Shrinking CD4+ clones were chiefly CM and EM; CD8+ ones were chiefly EMRA.

This clonotype is medium-sized (0.01 to 0.1%) in the sample. The antigen is not known. Sample barcodes and UMIs were carried by the TCR alpha and TCR beta cDNA libraries that 5'RACE generated with constant-segment primers. Each CDR3 protein gets one entry after TCRdb re-called the 5' RACE reads with MiXCR. The profile covers about 340,000 distinct CDR3 sequences, with more than 20% appearing a single time and 21% taken by the ten largest. The sequenced sample consisted of PBMCs or a T cell subset sorted from them (not recorded which). The TCR was taken from a man aged 18 to 29 who had mild COVID-19 (a few samples of this study predate the infection). Cell type and time point are not known.

In nucleotides, the CDR3 is TGTGCCAGCAGTGACGGGGGGGCGACAGATACGCAGTATTTT. Its protein is CASSDGGATDTQYF. This rearrangement joins TRBV6-4 to TRBJ2-3; the D gene is possibly TRBD2 (7 bases). V was trimmed by 2 bases and J by 3 bases, leaving 9 bases between them. This CDR3 has 14 residues. Germline CDR1 is MRHNA and CDR2 is SNTAGT.